These 29 T cell receptor beta chains came from one sample sequenced in a study of blood T cell repertoires in COVID-19. Libraries were prepared by immunoSEQ multiplex PCR; TCRdb keeps only in-frame clonotypes and omits some of them. The table includes over 100,000 clones, approximately 89% detected once. Sequenced: peripheral blood. The receptor source for this set is a man between 45 and 60 years old with acute or convalescent COVID-19.

This clone occurred once. The chain links TRBV7-9 to TRBJ1-2, with 8 nucleotides matching TRBD1. This CDR3 region has 14 residues. V gave up 5 bases and J gave up 8 bases; unmatched junction bases: 10. Germline V gives CDR1 SEHNR, CDR2 FQNEAQ (reference sequence). CDR3 residues: CASSPPGRGPGYTF. CDR3 nucleotides: TGTGCCAGCAGCCCACCCGGCAGGGGGCCCGGCTACACCTTC.

The V and J genes are TRBV28 and TRBJ2-2, with 9 bases aligning to TRBD1. V shed 4 bases and J 6 bases; nucleotides not matched to a gene: 15. The CDR3 spans 18 residues. The germline V gene encodes CDR1 MDHEN and CDR2 SYDVKM. CDR3 residues: CASSSIRVGQGVSGELFF. In nucleotides, the CDR3 is TGTGCCAGCAGTTCTATACGCGTGGGACAGGGAGTTTCCGGGGAGCTGTTTTTT.

The chain combines TRBV5-1 with TRBJ1-6; 9 positions match TRBD1. CDR3 size: 13 residues. The germline CDR1 and CDR2 sequences are SGHRS and YFSETQ. Trimming cost V 4 bases and J 11 bases; bases outside gene matches: 4. CDR3 DNA sequence: TGCGCCAGCAGCCCTGGACAGGGGACACCCCTCCACTTT. Its translation is CASSPGQGTPLHF.

V and J are TRBV11-1 and TRBJ1-1; 7 bases align to TRBD1. The V and J ends lost 1 base and 7 bases, in that order; junction bases with no gene match: 6. The CDR3 extends over 14 amino acids. Germline V gives CDR1 SGHAT, CDR2 FQDESV (reference sequence). For the CDR3, the DNA is TGTGCCAGCAGCTTAGGAGTCTGGGACAGTGAAGCTTTCTTT. This sequence encodes CASSLGVWDSEAFF.

The chain joins TRBV5-4 to TRBJ2-3, with 7 positions matching TRBD2. CDR1 and CDR2 (germline): SGHNT, YYREEE (reference sequence). CDR3 size: 14 residues. V shed 5 bases, J shed 4 bases, and the junction held 7 bases outside the gene matches. CDR3 nucleotide sequence: TGTGCCAGCAGTCCCAGGGAGGGAGCAGATACGCAGTATTTT. Its protein is CASSPREGADTQYF. Full variable domain (rest looked up from reference TRBV5-4 and TRBJ2-3): ETGVTQSPTHLIKTRGQQVTLRCSSQSGHNTVSWYQQALGQGPQFIFQYYREEENGRGNFPPRFSGLQFPNYSSELNVNALELDDSALYLCASSPREGADTQYFGPGTRLTVL.

As DNA, the CDR3 is TGTGCCAGCGGAGGTCTAGATAATTCACCCCTCCACTTT. The encoded protein is CASGGLDNSPLHF. V usage is TRBV6-5 and J usage is TRBJ1-6; no firm D call. The germline V and J ends were trimmed by 8 bases and 5 bases, with 10 bases remaining between them. CDR1 is MNHEY, CDR2 SVGAGI, per germline. This CDR3 spans 13 amino acids.

The CDR3 here is CASSVQVFGANVLTF. The DNA for the CDR3 is TGTGCCAGCAGCGTACAGGTCTTTGGGGCCAACGTCCTGACTTTC. This chain connects TRBV9 to TRBJ2-6, with D unclear. The V gene's germline CDR1 is SGDLS and CDR2 YYNGEE. The CDR3 sequence is 15 residues long. The V end was cut by 1 base, the J end by 3 bases, with 8 bases between.

The chain links TRBV6-1 to TRBJ1-1; tentatively, D is TRBD1 (5 bases). The germline V gene encodes CDR1 MNHNS and CDR2 SASEGT. Trimming shortened V by 0 bases and J by 10 bases, and 12 bases separated the two germline ends. The length of the CDR3 is 13 residues. CDR3 protein: CASSEAVGGRAFF. Here the CDR3 DNA reads TGTGCCAGCAGTGAAGCGGTGGGGGGGAGAGCTTTCTTT.

This sequence joins TRBV24-1 and TRBJ1-5; maybe TRBD1 (6 bases). V lost 4 bases and J 4 bases, leaving 19 bases between the germline ends. The CDR3 is made up of 17 amino acids. The germline V gene has CDR1 KGHDR and CDR2 SFDVKD. For the CDR3, the DNA is TGTGCCACCAGTGACGATAGGACAGCTGGTAAAAATCAGCCCCAGCATTTT. It specifies CATSDDRTAGKNQPQHF.

The chain is built from TRBV28 and TRBJ2-5; maybe TRBD1 (6 bases). The length of the CDR3 is 14 residues. The V end was cut by 3 bases, the J end by 2 bases, with 10 bases between. Germline V gives CDR1 MDHEN, CDR2 SYDVKM. CDR3 coding DNA: TGTGCCAGCAGTTTGGGTCAGGGGCAAGAGACCCAGTACTTC. It specifies CASSLGQGQETQYF. Full variable domain (remainder filled in from reference TRBV28 and TRBJ2-5): DVKVTQSSRYLVKRTGEKVFLECVQDMDHENMFWYRQDPGLGLRLIYFSYDVKMKEKGDIPEGYSVSREKKERFSLILESASTNQTSMYLCASSLGQGQETQYFGPGTRLLVL.

Details on this clone: The junction shows a germline mismatch at one end, possibly a read error. CDR3 region: CASSYSRDYRPIF. CDR3 in DNA: TGTGCCAGCAGTTACTCAAGGGACTACCGGCCGATTTTT. The rearrangement links TRBV6-5 to TRBJ1-4; TRBD1 might be the D (5 bases). CDR1 and CDR2 (germline): MNHEY, SVGAGI. CDR3 length: 13 amino acids.

This chain links TRBV5-6 with TRBJ2-2, with TRBD2 matching 9 bases. The CDR3 has 17 residues. Trimming removed 1 base from V and 1 base from J; junction bases left unmatched: 5. The germline V gene encodes CDR1 SGHDT and CDR2 YYEEEE. The CDR3 region has the DNA TGTGCCAGCAGCTTGACCTCAGCGGGAGGGAACACCGGGGAGCTGTTTTTT. Translation: CASSLTSAGGNTGELFF.

The chain is built from TRBV19 and TRBJ2-1, with D uncertain. The germline V gene has CDR1 LNHDA and CDR2 SQIVND (reference sequence). V lost 7 bases, J lost 7 bases, and 23 bases lay in between. The CDR3 extends over 16 amino acids. The CDR3 sequence: CASNPSFSFLTNEQFF. In DNA, the CDR3 is TGTGCCAGTAATCCCTCCTTCAGTTTCCTCACGAATGAGCAGTTCTTC.

This clone was observed a single time. This chain uses TRBV5-1 with TRBJ1-6; D may be TRBD1 (6 bases). The germline CDR1 and CDR2 sequences are SGHRS and YFSETQ. CDR3 length equals 15 residues. The V end lost 0 bases, the J end lost 7 bases, and 11 bases lay between the germline ends. The CDR3 DNA is TGCGCCAGCAGCTTGGAGGGCCAGGGGAATTCACCCCTCCACTTT. Translating gives CASSLEGQGNSPLHF.

V is TRBV10-3 and J is TRBJ1-5, with D tentatively TRBD1 (6 bases). Germline assignment: CDR1 ENHRY and CDR2 SYGVKD. V was trimmed by 4 bases and J by 4 bases, leaving 11 bases between them. CDR3 size: 14 residues. Here the CDR3 DNA reads TGTGCCATCAGTGGGCCAGGGGTGAATCAGCCCCAGCATTTT. Its protein product is CAISGPGVNQPQHF.

This clone has only one observation. The chain recombines TRBV6-5 with TRBJ2-7; D gene unclear. The CDR3 has 13 residues. Trimming took off 2 bases at V and 4 bases at J, with 9 bases between the two ends. The germline gives CDR1 MNHEY, CDR2 SVGAGI. Here the CDR3 reads CASSYDGGYEQYF. Here the CDR3 DNA reads TGTGCCAGCAGTTACGATGGCGGTTACGAGCAGTACTTC.

V usage is TRBV5-5 and J usage is TRBJ1-2; D is perhaps TRBD1 (6 bases). The CDR3 covers 15 residues. In germline, CDR1 is SGHKS, CDR2 YYEKEE (reference sequence). Trimming took off 0 bases at V and 4 bases at J, with 13 bases between the two ends. CDR3 region: CASSLGGLGSYGYTF. CDR3 in DNA: TGTGCCAGCAGCTTGGGGGGGCTTGGCAGCTATGGCTACACCTTC.

This clone appeared once. The chain recombines TRBV7-9 with TRBJ1-3; D is perhaps TRBD1 (5 bases). CDR3 length equals 15 residues. The germline V gene has CDR1 SEHNR and CDR2 FQNEAQ (reference sequence). V was cut by 6 bases and J by 0 bases, with 12 bases left in between. Here the CDR3 reads CASSPTGVSGNTIYF. The CDR3 DNA reads as TGTGCCAGCAGTCCAACAGGAGTCTCTGGAAACACCATATATTTT.

This clone has just a few counts. The chain joins TRBV5-8 to TRBJ1-3, with TRBD1 matching 8 bases. The CDR3 runs to 14 residues. The V gene's germline CDR1 is SGHTS and CDR2 YDEGEE. The V gene end was trimmed by 5 bases and the J gene end by 4 bases; junction bases not matched to a gene: 5. Here the CDR3 DNA reads TGTGCCAGCAGACAGGGGGTTGCAGGAAACACCATATATTTT. Residues: CASRQGVAGNTIYF.

The V gene is TRBV12-3 or TRBV12-4, the J gene TRBJ1-1; tentatively, D is TRBD1 (5 bases). V lost 5 bases and J lost 8, with 12 bases in between. The CDR3 runs 12 residues. CDR3 loop: CASSPGWVEAFF. DNA of the CDR3: TGTGCCAGCAGTCCAGGGTGGGTCGAAGCTTTCTTT.

This clone has a handful of counts. The germline gene is not matched at one end of the junction; a read error may be the cause. The chain is built from TRBV5-6 and TRBJ2-7; 10 nucleotides match TRBD1. Germline V CDR1 and CDR2: SGHDT, YYEEEE. The CDR3 loop spans 12 amino acids. The chain's CDR3 is CASSSTMGQGNF. In DNA form, the CDR3 reads TGTGCCAGCAGCTCCACAATGGGACAGGGGAACTTC.

The rearrangement joins TRBV20-1 to TRBJ1-1; D is uncertain. Germline V gene lookup returns CDR1 DFQATT and CDR2 SNEGSKA (reference sequence). The CDR3 runs 8 residues. V was cut by 7 bases and J by 8 bases, with 5 bases left in between. The CDR3: CSVAEAFF. CDR3 bases: TGCAGTGTAGCAGAAGCTTTCTTT.

V gene TRBV7-2 combines with J gene TRBJ2-7, with TRBD1 matching over 7 bases. V shed 4 bases and J 3 bases; nucleotides not matched to a gene: 9. CDR1 and CDR2 (germline): SGHTA, FQGNSA. The CDR3 runs to 15 residues. CDR3 loop: CASSSTGVWGYEQYF. DNA of the CDR3: TGTGCCAGCAGCTCAACAGGGGTTTGGGGCTACGAGCAGTACTTC.

The rearrangement uses TRBV14 and TRBJ2-5, with a possible D match to TRBD1 (5 bases). The CDR3 loop spans 15 amino acids. Trimming took off 0 bases at V and 2 bases at J, with 10 bases between the two ends. Germline-derived CDR1 and CDR2 are SGHDN and FVKESK. The CDR3 loop reads CASSQDRGPQETQYF. The DNA for the CDR3 is TGTGCCAGCAGCCAAGATAGGGGCCCTCAAGAGACCCAGTACTTC.

The gene calls are TRBV6-1 and TRBJ2-5, with D maybe TRBD2 (6 bases). This CDR3 is built from 18 residues. Germline loops: CDR1 MNHNS, CDR2 SASEGT. V shed 2 bases and J shed 2 bases, with 21 bases lying between them. Written as DNA, the CDR3 is TGTGCCAGCAGTGAACGGGGGACTTCCGCTTTCCTACAAGAGACCCAGTACTTC. It is translated as CASSERGTSAFLQETQYF.

This chain links TRBV20-1 with TRBJ2-1, with 8 bases aligning to TRBD2. This CDR3 has 14 residues. Per the germline V gene, CDR1 is DFQATT and CDR2 is SNEGSKA (reference sequence). After removal of 3 bases from V and 4 bases from J, the junction contained 5 bases not matched to a gene. CDR3 DNA: TGCAGTGCTAGTCGGGGCGGGAGGTACAATGAGCAGTTCTTC. This encodes CSASRGGRYNEQFF.

The chain uses TRBV5-8 and TRBJ1-2; the D gene is possibly TRBD1 (5 bases). Trimming pared 2 bases from V and 7 bases from J, leaving 18 bases between. The CDR3 length is 15 residues. Germline CDR1 reads SGHTS; CDR2 reads YDEGEE. CDR3 nucleotide sequence: TGTGCCAGCAGCTTCTTATCCGGGGGTTCGTCTGGCTACACCTTC. Its translation: CASSFLSGGSSGYTF.

The chain links TRBV5-1 to TRBJ2-7, with 8 nucleotides matching TRBD1. Unmatched junction bases numbered 6, after V lost 0 bases and J lost 4 bases. CDR3 size: 15 residues. CDR1 and CDR2 (germline): SGHRS, YFSETQ. CDR3 nucleotide sequence: TGCGCCAGCAGCTTGGCCGCAGGGGGCACATACGAGCAGTACTTC. This sequence encodes CASSLAAGGTYEQYF. The full variable domain, in which reference TRBV5-1 and TRBJ2-7 provide the parts outside the CDR3, is KAGVTQTPRYLIKTRGQQVTLSCSPISGHRSVSWYQQTPGQGLQFLFEYFSETQRNKGNFPGRFSGRQFSNSRSEMNVSTLELGDSALYLCASSLAAGGTYEQYFGPGTRLTVT.

The gene calls are TRBV10-3 and TRBJ1-6; no clear D. CDR3 length: 12 residues. Looked up from germline, CDR1 is ENHRY and CDR2 is SYGVKD. Trimming took off 0 bases at V and 14 bases at J, with 8 bases between the two ends. CDR3 nucleotides: TGTGCCATCAGTGAGTCCCGGGAAACCCTCCACTTT. It specifies CAISESRETLHF.